Here is one T cell receptor (beta chain) with its context. Its specificity is not known. These data originate in a study of T-cell memory formation after mild COVID-19. In the study overall: TCR clustering was largely donor specific. Study results and limitations: Cross-reactive memory appears to have joined, as suggested by some responding clones showing up in pre-infection memory. Clones which contracted sat mainly in CM and EM if CD4+, and in EMRA if CD8+.

TCRdb called the 5' RACE reads again in MiXCR, with one record for every CDR3 protein. The repertoire has approximately 400,000 distinct CDR3 sequences, 24% of them found once; the top ten carry around 9.5%. With 5 bases removed from V and 4 bases from J, the gap between germline ends came to 18 bases. CDR3 length: 16 residues. Germline lookup yields CDR1 MNHEY and CDR2 SMNVEV (reference sequence). Input material: PBMCs or a T cell subset sorted from them (not recorded which). This chain links TRBV27 with TRBJ2-1, with a tentative D call TRBD2 (5 bases). This TCR was recovered from an adult woman who had mild COVID-19 (a few samples of this study predate the infection). Cell type and time point are not known. The CDR3 is CASSPIRSPGYNEQFF. CDR3 nucleotide sequence: TGTGCCAGCAGTCCCATTCGGTCCCCGGGGTACAATGAGCAGTTCTTC.